Detailed here is one T cell receptor beta chain. Antigen: not known. A J-beta primer mix and a sample-barcoded 5' primer were used in a second PCR of about 7 to 12 cycles. TCRdb processed the 5' RACE reads anew with MiXCR; each CDR3 protein has one entry. The sample carries around 1,500,000 distinct CDR3 sequences, approximately 38% recorded once. This entry is derived from a study of blood T cells in healthy people across ages. Caucasian, healthy and from Russia, the donors were aged between roughly 6 and 95. Study observations and caveats: Lack of knowledge of donor CMV status possibly confounded expanded clonotype changes. Conclusively comparing naive with antigen-experienced cells was impossible with unsorted PBMCs. More naive CD4+ cells and higher diversity were found in long-lived than in aged donors.

This CDR3 is built from 18 residues. This receptor was obtained from a woman between 18 and 29 years old in good health. The rearrangement joins TRBV21-1 to TRBJ2-5; the tabulated D call, TRBD2, remains unverified against the DNA. The J call is uncertain, as TRBJ2-7 better fits the DNA end. TRBV21-1 is a pseudogene locus. The material sequenced was blood. The CDR3 sequence is CASSKVLAGGPTPYEQYF. The CDR3 DNA follows: TGTGCCAGCAGCAAAGTACTAGCGGGAGGCCCTACGCCGTACGAGCAGTACTTC.